This T cell receptor (beta chain) was sequenced during a study of blood T cell repertoires in COVID-19. Study details: Spain, Italy and the United States supplied samples that represented acute and convalescent COVID-19.

The V gene lost 1 base and the J gene lost 2 bases, with 6 bases spanning the gap. The CDR3 runs 14 residues. Germline CDR1 ENHRY, CDR2 SYGVKD. Generated by immunoSEQ multiplex PCR, the TCRdb table keeps only in-frame clones and is missing some. The data contain 250,000 or so clones, roughly nine tenths of them singletons. Sample: peripheral blood. The chain has TRBV10-3 and TRBJ1-3, with unresolved D. The TCR comes from a middle-aged woman who had recovered from COVID-19. The CDR3 reads CAISELETGNTIYF. In DNA form, the CDR3 reads TGTGCCATCAGTGAGTTAGAAACTGGAAACACCATATATTTT.